The subject of this entry is one T cell receptor beta chain. Its target is unknown. Researchers isolated CD4+ T cells once roughly nine days of culture had elapsed. Participants got two doses of BNT162b2 or mRNA-1273 vaccine. The assay was immunoSEQ multiplex PCR, and TCRdb's table has in-frame clones only and misses some. The sample yields 45,000 or so clones, roughly two thirds seen once. This CDR3 is 14 amino acids long. Germline CDR1 and CDR2: SGHRS and YFSETQ. The V gene end was trimmed by 5 bases and the J gene end by 3 bases; junction bases not matched to a gene: 6. The sample belongs to a study of vaccination effects on CD4 cells after COVID-19. Study-wide findings and caveats: Both infection-induced and vaccine-induced clones contracted markedly at late post-vaccination timepoints.

The rearrangement uses TRBV5-1 and TRBJ1-1; 8 bases line up with TRBD1. This sequence was found in a human donor who received a COVID-19 vaccine. This material consisted of CD4+ T cells from PBMCs cultured without peptide, taken after COVID-19 vaccination. The chain's CDR3 is CASSYQGADTEAFF. CDR3 bases: TGCGCCAGCAGTTACCAGGGGGCGGACACTGAAGCTTTCTTT.